This TCR beta chain is from a study of cytomegalovirus exposure and HLA in healthy donors. The CDR3 extends over 13 amino acids. Per germline, CDR1 SQVTM and CDR2 ANQGSEA. The V and J ends lost 4 bases and 2 bases, in that order; junction bases with no gene match: 2. The PCR used 60 Vbeta and 13 Jbeta primers. Profiled with immunoSEQ multiplex PCR; TCRdb holds only in-frame clones, not every one. The sample consists of tens of thousands of clones, 55% to 70% of them appearing once. In its sample, this clone was seen a few times. The specimen was PBMCs. The clonotype comes from a woman between 45 and 65 years old in good health and CMV-seronegative. The chain recombines TRBV29-1 with TRBJ2-3, with 8 bases lining up with TRBD2. CDR3 region: CSVVGGVTDTQYF. As DNA, the CDR3 is TGCAGCGTTGTCGGGGGGGTCACAGATACGCAGTATTTT.